A selection of T cell receptor beta chains follows, all from one sample in a study of blood T cell repertoires in COVID-19. Method: immunoSEQ multiplex PCR; TCRdb's copy keeps in-frame clones and lacks some. This table holds under 200,000 clones, approximately 80% found once. The sequenced material came from PBMCs or T cells enriched from blood (not recorded which). These TCRs come from a man aged 50-59 years who had recovered from COVID-19. Each CDR3 is given without its conserved first and last residue. Each record gives: clone size, V gene, J gene, CDR3 protein. Where a row states a size, it is once, few, many or the class of an expanded clone; other rows omit it.

many	TRBV19	TRBJ1-1	ASSVTVNTEAF
-	TRBV6-5	TRBJ1-3	ASSGRGGNTIY
-	TRBV5-5	TRBJ1-2	ASSKDRATQIPYGYT
-	TRBV6-2/TRBV6-3	TRBJ1-6	ASSSGRGNSPLH
-	TRBV7-2	TRBJ1-6	ASTVQGGSPLH
-	TRBV18	TRBJ1-1	ASSPGTGANTEAF
-	TRBV27	TRBJ1-5	ASSLGGRANQPQH
-	TRBV7-2	TRBJ1-6	ASSLEGGFNSPLH
-	TRBV15	TRBJ2-5	ATSRTLAGGRETQY
few	TRBV2	TRBJ1-6	ASCAYSQNSPLH
-	TRBV12-5	TRBJ1-3	ASGAGWNSGNTIY
-	TRBV11-2	TRBJ2-7	ASRRGFPDYEQY
-	TRBV4-3	TRBJ1-4	ASSHKGSPRPRGNEKLF
few	TRBV5-1	TRBJ2-5	ASSLGAGQGWRETQY
-	TRBV7-3	TRBJ2-1	ASSSTGDRSPGGYNEQF
-	TRBV13	TRBJ2-5	ASSLGNQETQY
-	TRBV11-2	TRBJ2-7	ASSRRAAGTSGVYEQY
-	TRBV24-1	TRBJ1-6	ATSDRESSPLH
-	TRBV27	TRBJ1-5	ASSLYSDQPQH
-	TRBV7-3	TRBJ2-7	ASSLAGQGYEQY
-	TRBV19	TRBJ1-6	ASSHLVGQGREDGEGPLH
-	TRBV6-5	TRBJ1-5	ASAVGRGSNQPQH
-	TRBV5-1	TRBJ2-5	ASSPGEVAGEETQY
-	TRBV9	TRBJ1-4	ASSVDGKDGKLF
once	TRBV6-2/TRBV6-3	TRBJ1-2	ASSYVGRRGYT
-	TRBV5-1	TRBJ2-2	ASSGGQGRYTGELF
-	TRBV10-3	TRBJ1-1	AISEWSPGQQTEAF